This section outlines one T cell receptor (beta chain) sequence together with its context. In the authors' workflow: Reference gene primer amplification gave nucleated cell count estimates. Here immunoSEQ multiplex PCR was the method, and the copy in TCRdb shows in-frame clones only, minus some. V, J and clone size reflect that table, while D and trimming were determined from the DNA. The sample shows about 180,000 clones, over 75% of them seen only once. This sample was included in a study of blood T cell repertoires in COVID-19. Study-level background: Acute and convalescent COVID-19 samples came from the United States, Italy and Spain. T cells, B-cell-depleted T cells, or PBMCs supplied cDNA or gDNA.

CDR3 length: 13 residues. CDR1 SGDLS and CDR2 YYNGEE come from the germline V gene. Deletions cut 0 bases from V and 8 bases from J, with 11 bases between. This TCR was recovered from a human donor with active or convalescent COVID-19. The donor label of this sample is uncertain. V gene TRBV9 combines with J gene TRBJ1-2; D gene uncertain. Sequencing was carried out using peripheral blood. The CDR3 nucleotides are TGTGCCAGCAGCGTAGGTCCGGGGAGCGGCTACACCTTC. It translates to CASSVGPGSGYTF.